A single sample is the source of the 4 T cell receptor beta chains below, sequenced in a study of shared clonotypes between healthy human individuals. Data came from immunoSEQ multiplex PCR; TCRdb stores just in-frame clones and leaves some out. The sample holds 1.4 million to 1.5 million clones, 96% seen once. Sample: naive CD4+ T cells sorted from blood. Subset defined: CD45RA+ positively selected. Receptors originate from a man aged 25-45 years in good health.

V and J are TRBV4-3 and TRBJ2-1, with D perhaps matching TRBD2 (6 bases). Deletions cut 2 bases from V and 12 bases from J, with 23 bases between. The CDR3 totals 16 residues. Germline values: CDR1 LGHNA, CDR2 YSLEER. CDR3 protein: CASSQNPDPRGKAQFF. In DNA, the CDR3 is TGCGCCAGCAGCCAAAACCCTGACCCCCGCGGGAAAGCGCAGTTCTTC.

The CDR3: CASSSEAGLRGTQYF. CDR3 DNA sequence: TGCGCCAGCAGCAGTGAAGCTGGCTTAAGAGGGACCCAGTACTTC. The gene calls are TRBV5-1 and TRBJ2-5; no clear D gene. Germline CDR1 and CDR2: SGHRS and YFSETQ. V dropped 4 bases and J dropped 7 bases, with 20 bases sitting between them. This CDR3 has 15 amino acids.

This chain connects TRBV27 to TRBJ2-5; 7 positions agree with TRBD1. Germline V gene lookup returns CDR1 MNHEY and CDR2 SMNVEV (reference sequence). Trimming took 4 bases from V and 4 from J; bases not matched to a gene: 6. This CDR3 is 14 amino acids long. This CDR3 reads CASSSGQFGETQYF. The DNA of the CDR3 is TGTGCCAGCAGTTCGGGACAGTTCGGAGAGACCCAGTACTTC.

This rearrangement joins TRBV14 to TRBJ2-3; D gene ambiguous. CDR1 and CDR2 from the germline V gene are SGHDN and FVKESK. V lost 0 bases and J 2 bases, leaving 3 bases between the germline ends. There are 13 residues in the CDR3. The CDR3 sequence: CASSQDYTDTQYF. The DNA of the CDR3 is TGTGCCAGCAGCCAAGATTACACAGATACGCAGTATTTT.